This T cell receptor beta chain comes out of a study of shared clonotypes between healthy human individuals. Findings and limits, study-wide: Shared clonotypes across all four donors exceeded non-shared ones in generation probability. Naive CD4 clonotypes overlapped across a handful of donors at approximately 4.5%.

Each subset's genomic DNA was shared equally among a number of immunoSEQ plates. Some clones are missing from TCRdb's copy, which holds only in-frame ones; the method was immunoSEQ multiplex PCR. This table holds about 640,000 clones, 60% to 80% found once. A note on this clone: Its antigen remains unknown. The sample carries other DNA sequences with the same CDR3.

This CDR3 has 11 amino acids. Trimming took 2 bases from V and 3 from J, leaving 2 bases between them. Germline values: CDR1 ENHRY, CDR2 SYGVKD. This chain links TRBV10-3 with TRBJ2-7, with D unresolved. This clonotype was obtained from a woman in her 30s in good health. Sequencing was performed on memory CD4+ T cells sorted from blood. As for subset: CD45RA-negative fraction. In DNA form, the CDR3 reads TGTGCCATCAGTGAGGTCTACGAGCAGTACTTC. It translates to CAISEVYEQYF.